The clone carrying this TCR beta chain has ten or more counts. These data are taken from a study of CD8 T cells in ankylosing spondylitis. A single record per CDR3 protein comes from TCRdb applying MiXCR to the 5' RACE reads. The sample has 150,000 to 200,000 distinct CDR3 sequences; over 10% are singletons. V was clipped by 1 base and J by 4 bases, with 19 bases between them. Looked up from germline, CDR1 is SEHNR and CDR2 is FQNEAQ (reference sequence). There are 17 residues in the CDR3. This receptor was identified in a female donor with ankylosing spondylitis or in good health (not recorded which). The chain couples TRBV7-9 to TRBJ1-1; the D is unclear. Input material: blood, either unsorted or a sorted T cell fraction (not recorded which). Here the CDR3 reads CASSLVGEFLRGTEAFF. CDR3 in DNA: TGTGCCAGCAGCTTAGTGGGAGAGTTTCTCCGTGGCACTGAAGCTTTCTTT.